This T cell receptor beta chain comes out of a study of spatial heterogeneity in lung cancer. TCR cDNA molecules were tagged individually, and each one carried a unique molecular identifier. TCRdb processed the 5' RACE reads anew with MiXCR; each CDR3 protein has one entry. This sample has 55,000 to 70,000 distinct CDR3 sequences, with under 7.5% found just once. This clonotype has more than one count but fewer than ten. Time point given: sample taken at primary tumor resection. This clonotype originated in a female donor with early-stage non-small cell lung cancer. The sample was PBMCs, taken at surgery.

CDR3: CASSQAPSGGAGGYTF. CDR3 in DNA: TGCGCCAGCAGCCAAGCCCCCTCAGGGGGCGCGGGTGGCTACACCTTC. The V call is TRBV4-1, the J call TRBJ1-2; 8 positions agree with TRBD1. Trimming removed 1 base from V and 7 bases from J; junction bases left unmatched: 11. The germline V gene encodes CDR1 MGHRA and CDR2 YSYEKL. This CDR3 contains 16 residues.